The T cell receptor beta chain under discussion was sequenced for a study of T cell repertoires in cytomegalovirus infection. Whole-study context: Indications of both CMV infection and matching HLA type were provided by public TCR beta signatures.

V dropped 3 bases and J dropped 5 bases, with 10 bases sitting between them. Germline V gene data show CDR1 as LNHDA and CDR2 as SQIVND (reference sequence). The CDR3 loop spans 13 amino acids. TCRdb reprocessed the reads via MiXCR and lists one record per CDR3 protein. This table has under 200,000 distinct CDR3 sequences, approximately 9.7% appearing once. This clonotype was observed many times. Sequencing used PBMCs. This sequence originates from a human donor in good health (CMV status not recorded). Some clones in this sample may be carry-over from other donors' samples. The chain combines TRBV19 with TRBJ1-2, with unresolved D. The CDR3 loop reads CASSIPGKYGYTF. CDR3 bases: TGTGCCAGTAGTATTCCGGGAAAGTATGGCTACACCTTC.